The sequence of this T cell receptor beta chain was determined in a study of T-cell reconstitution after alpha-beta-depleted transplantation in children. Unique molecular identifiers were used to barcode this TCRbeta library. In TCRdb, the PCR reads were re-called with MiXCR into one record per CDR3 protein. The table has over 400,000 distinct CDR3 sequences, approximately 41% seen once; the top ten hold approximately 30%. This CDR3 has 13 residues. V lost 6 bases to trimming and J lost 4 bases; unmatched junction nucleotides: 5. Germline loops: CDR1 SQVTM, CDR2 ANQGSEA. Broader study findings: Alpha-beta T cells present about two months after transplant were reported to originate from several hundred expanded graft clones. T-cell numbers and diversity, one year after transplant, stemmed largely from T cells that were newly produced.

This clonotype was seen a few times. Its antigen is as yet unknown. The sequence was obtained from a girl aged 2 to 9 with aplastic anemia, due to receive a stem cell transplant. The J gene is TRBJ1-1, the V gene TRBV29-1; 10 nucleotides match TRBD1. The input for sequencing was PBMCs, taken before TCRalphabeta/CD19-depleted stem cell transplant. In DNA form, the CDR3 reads TGCAGCGTGGGGGGACAGGGGATCACTGAAGCTTTCTTT. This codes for CSVGGQGITEAFF.